This T cell receptor beta chain was sequenced during a study of T-cell memory formation after mild COVID-19. Study background: TCR clusters were mostly confined to one donor each.

One entry per CDR3 protein results from TCRdb running MiXCR on the 5' RACE reads. The sample has a few hundred thousand distinct CDR3 sequences; approximately 22% are singletons. Germline CDR1 and CDR2: SEHNR and FQNEAQ (reference sequence). V shed 0 bases and J 10 bases; nucleotides not matched to a gene: 13. This CDR3 region has 18 residues. Study-level points and caveats: Memory from before infection featured some responding clones, which suggests cross-reactive memory joined. Nothing showed for sure that second-wave clones peaking on day 37 were SARS-CoV-2 specific. Largely, contracting CD4+ clones fell within CM and EM, and contracting CD8+ clones within EMRA.

The table lists this clonotype with a few counts. Its antigen remains unidentified. This receptor was identified in a man aged 18 to 30 who had mild COVID-19 (a few samples of this study predate the infection). Cell type and time point are not known. Sequencing was performed on PBMCs or a T cell subset sorted from them (not recorded which). V gene TRBV7-9 combines with J gene TRBJ1-6, with 9 bases identical to TRBD1. CDR3 bases: TGTGCCAGCAGCTTAGCCCAGCCCGGACAGGGGTTTAGGTCACCCCTCCACTTT. Protein: CASSLAQPGQGFRSPLHF.